These T cell receptor beta chains were read from a single sample in a study of shared clonotypes between healthy human individuals. Sequenced by immunoSEQ multiplex PCR; TCRdb stores in-frame clones only, minus some. Here the sample spans 550,000 to 700,000 clones, 73% being singletons. The material sequenced was memory CD4+ T cells sorted from blood. Receptor source: a woman aged 30 to 39 in good health. Each CDR3 is given with its conserved first and last residue. D genes are given only for firm matches. The listing skips clone size in some rows; elsewhere it reads once, few, many or a size class.

v_call	j_call	d_call	clone_size	cdr3_nt	cdr3_aa
TRBV7-2	TRBJ2-7	TRBD1	NA	TGTGCCAGCAGCTACCTACAGGGGGAGGCCTCCTACGAGCAGTACTTC	CASSYLQGEASYEQYF
TRBV2	TRBJ2-7	TRBD1	NA	TGTGCCAGCAGTGAAATGGGGACAGGGTCTTTCGAGCAGTACTTC	CASSEMGTGSFEQYF
TRBV11-2	TRBJ2-7	TRBD2	many	TGTGCCAGCAGCGCCCAGCGGGACTCCTACGAGCAGTACTTC	CASSAQRDSYEQYF
TRBV6-1	TRBJ2-3	NA	NA	TGTGCCAGTCTTCGGGGGGCGGGCGCAGATACGCAGTATTTT	CASLRGAGADTQYF
TRBV4-2	TRBJ2-3	NA	NA	TGTGCCAGCAGCCAAGCGTACACAGATACGCAGTATTTT	CASSQAYTDTQYF
TRBV6-5	TRBJ2-2	TRBD2	NA	TGTGCCAGCAGTGCGACTAGCGCGAACACCGGGGAGCTGTTTTTT	CASSATSANTGELFF
TRBV7-8	TRBJ2-2	NA	NA	TGTGCCAGCAGCTTGTTAGGACGACTGAACACCGGGGAGCTGTTTTTT	CASSLLGRLNTGELFF
TRBV10-3	TRBJ2-1	NA	NA	TGTGCCATCAGTGCCGGAAATGAGCAGTTCTTC	CAISAGNEQFF
TRBV5-1	TRBJ1-1	NA	NA	TGCGCCAGCAGCTTGGATTGGGGTAACACTGAAGCTTTCTTT	CASSLDWGNTEAFF
TRBV6-6	TRBJ1-2	NA	NA	TGTGCCAGTCAACCCTCGGCGGTCGACTATGGCTACACCTTC	CASQPSAVDYGYTF
TRBV19	TRBJ2-7	TRBD1	NA	TGTGCCAGTAGCACCGGGACAGTCTTATACGAGCAGTACTTC	CASSTGTVLYEQYF
TRBV5-1	TRBJ2-2	TRBD2	NA	TGCGCCAGCAGCTTGGGAGCTAGCGGGACGAACACCGGGGAGCTGTTTTTT	CASSLGASGTNTGELFF
TRBV5-1	TRBJ1-2	TRBD1	NA	TGCGCCAGCAGCTTAACAGGGGTTCGCTATGGCTACACCTTC	CASSLTGVRYGYTF
TRBV19	TRBJ2-3	TRBD2	NA	TGTGCCAGTAGTATAACTCGGGGGGGCACAGATACGCAGTATTTT	CASSITRGGTDTQYF
TRBV5-8	TRBJ2-5	TRBD1	NA	TGTGCCAGCAGCTCCGGACAGGGTTGGGAGACCCAGTACTTC	CASSSGQGWETQYF
TRBV4-2	TRBJ2-4	TRBD2	NA	TGTGCCAGCAGCACGGGGGTAGCGGGAGGACCAAAAAACATTCAGTACTTC	CASSTGVAGGPKNIQYF
TRBV27	TRBJ2-5	TRBD1	NA	TGTGCCAGCAAGACAGGGGTAAAAGAGACCCAGTACTTC	CASKTGVKETQYF
TRBV7-2	TRBJ2-1	NA	NA	TGTGCCAGCAGCCAAGACGCGGACCACAATGAGCAGTTCTTC	CASSQDADHNEQFF
TRBV2	TRBJ2-5	NA	NA	TGTGCCAGCAGTGAGGGGGTAGAGACCCAGTACTTC	CASSEGVETQYF
TRBV5-6	TRBJ2-1	NA	NA	TGTGCCAGCAGCTTGGTCTCTGGGGCGGTTTACAATGAGCAGTTCTTC	CASSLVSGAVYNEQFF
TRBV7-2	TRBJ2-1	NA	NA	TGTGCCAGCAGCATCGGACAGAGCAATGAGCAGTTCTTC	CASSIGQSNEQFF
TRBV27	TRBJ2-1	NA	NA	TGTGCCAGCAGTTTAGAGACAGGTCCTCCCTACAATGAGCAGTTCTTC	CASSLETGPPYNEQFF
TRBV11-2	TRBJ2-5	NA	NA	TGTGCCAGCAGCTTAGGTGCAGGGGGGTTGAGAGAGACCCAGTACTTC	CASSLGAGGLRETQYF
TRBV6-1	TRBJ1-2	NA	NA	TGTGCCAGCAAAAGGGTAAAGTACTATGGCTACACCTTC	CASKRVKYYGYTF
TRBV12-1	TRBJ2-7	NA	few	TGTGCCAGCAGCTTTGCGCTAGCGGGAGTAAACGAGCAGTACTTC	CASSFALAGVNEQYF
TRBV9	TRBJ2-3	NA	NA	TGTGCCAGCAGCGTAGGCGCGGGCTGGAGGACAGATACGCAGTATTTT	CASSVGAGWRTDTQYF
TRBV19	TRBJ1-5	NA	NA	TGTGCCAGTAGTATTGGAGGATCCAATCAGCCCCAGCATTTT	CASSIGGSNQPQHF
TRBV7-6	TRBJ2-3	TRBD2	NA	TGTGCCAGCAGCTTAGGTAGCGGGAGTACCGTCGATACGCAGTATTTT	CASSLGSGSTVDTQYF
TRBV30	TRBJ2-7	NA	NA	TGTGCCTGGAGTCGGACCCTGTCCGAGCAGTACTTC	CAWSRTLSEQYF
TRBV27	TRBJ2-5	NA	NA	TGTGCCAGCAGTTTGGCCAAACAAGAGACCCAGTACTTC	CASSLAKQETQYF
TRBV5-6	TRBJ2-7	NA	NA	TGTGCCAGCAGCTTCAGTGGACACGAGCAGTACTTC	CASSFSGHEQYF
TRBV5-4	TRBJ1-2	TRBD1	once	TGTGCCAGCAGCCTGAGCTTGGGACAGGGAAATGGCTACACCTTC	CASSLSLGQGNGYTF
TRBV2	TRBJ2-1	TRBD2	NA	TGTGCCAGCAGCCTAGCGGGAGGCCTTTTTGATGAGCAGTTCTTC	CASSLAGGLFDEQFF
TRBV19	TRBJ1-5	TRBD1	few	TGTGCCAGTAGTACCACCAAGGACAGGGCCCGTTCCCCCAATCAGCCCCAGCATTTT	CASSTTKDRARSPNQPQHF
TRBV18	TRBJ1-2	NA	few	TGTGCCAGCTCCCCGGAATGGAGCTACACCTTC	CASSPEWSYTF
TRBV28	TRBJ2-1	TRBD2	NA	TGTGCCAGCACTATCGGGACTACCCCCTACAATGAGCAGTTCTTC	CASTIGTTPYNEQFF
TRBV2	TRBJ1-2	NA	NA	TGTGCCGGATGGGGAGACAGGAGTTTCGACTATGGCTACACCTTC	CAGWGDRSFDYGYTF
TRBV2	TRBJ1-5	TRBD1	NA	TGTGCCAGCAGCGGGACAGGGGAAGCTCAGCCCCAGCATTTT	CASSGTGEAQPQHF
TRBV30	TRBJ1-5	NA	NA	TGTGCCTGGAGTCAGGGGCTTGATCAGCCCCAGCATTTT	CAWSQGLDQPQHF
TRBV7-6	TRBJ1-1	NA	few	TGTGCCAGCAGCTTTCTGAACACTGAAGCTTTCTTT	CASSFLNTEAFF
TRBV7-8	TRBJ2-7	NA	NA	TGTGCCAGCAGCTTAAGCCCCCAAATAGTCTACGAGCAGTACTTC	CASSLSPQIVYEQYF
TRBV7-2	TRBJ2-5	NA	NA	TGTGCCAGCAGCTTCGGTGAGACCCAGTACTTC	CASSFGETQYF
TRBV7-9	TRBJ1-1	NA	few	TGTGCCAGCAGCTCCGGGTCCCGAGGTGAAGCTTTCTTT	CASSSGSRGEAFF
TRBV30	TRBJ1-2	NA	few	TGTGCCTTTACCGGGACATTAACTTACTATGGCTACACCTTC	CAFTGTLTYYGYTF
TRBV5-1	TRBJ1-1	NA	NA	TGCGCCAGCACTCTGGGTACCCGAGGGGTCTGGACTGAAGCTTTCTTT	CASTLGTRGVWTEAFF
TRBV13	TRBJ2-3	TRBD2	once	TGTGCCAGCAGCCGGAGGGGTGGCGGGAGTTATGTAACAGATACGCAGTATTTT	CASSRRGGGSYVTDTQYF
TRBV18	TRBJ1-2	NA	NA	TGTGCCAGCTCTTTTACGGGAGCTGGCTATGGCTACACCTTC	CASSFTGAGYGYTF
TRBV11-2	TRBJ1-1	NA	once	TGTGCCAGCAGCTCCGGGCTATTGAACACTGAAGCTTTCTTT	CASSSGLLNTEAFF
TRBV19	TRBJ1-2	NA	few	TGTGCCAGTATCCCCTCTTCGGGGCGCCGCGCTATGGGCTACACCTTC	CASIPSSGRRAMGYTF
TRBV29-1	TRBJ2-6	NA	once	TGCAGCGCGGAGACTGAGTCTGGGGCCAACGTCCTGACTTTC	CSAETESGANVLTF
TRBV5-1	TRBJ2-1	TRBD2	few	TGCGCCAGCAGCCTATCTAGCGGCTCCTACAATGAGCAGTTCTTC	CASSLSSGSYNEQFF
TRBV19	TRBJ2-7	NA	NA	TGTGCCAGTAGTATAGCCCCGGGACAACCCTACGAGCAGTACTTC	CASSIAPGQPYEQYF
TRBV29-1	TRBJ2-4	TRBD2	NA	TGCAGCGTTGGCCTAGCGGGAGTAGAAAACATTCAGTACTTC	CSVGLAGVENIQYF
TRBV20-1	TRBJ2-1	NA	NA	TGCAGTGCTAGTTTTCCCCGAGGGCAGTTCTTC	CSASFPRGQFF
TRBV29-1	TRBJ2-2	NA	NA	TGCAGCGTTGATGTGGGGAACACCGGGGAGCTGTTTTTT	CSVDVGNTGELFF
TRBV5-1	TRBJ2-6	NA	NA	TGCGCCAGCAGCTTGTACGGGGGCGATGGGGCCAACGTCCTGACTTTC	CASSLYGGDGANVLTF
TRBV19	TRBJ2-3	TRBD2	NA	TGTGCCAGTAGTAGTGCTAGCGGGAGGGCGCAGTATTTT	CASSSASGRAQYF
TRBV6-9	TRBJ2-5	TRBD2	NA	TGTGCCAGCAGCCTACTAGCGGGAGTTCAAGAGACCCAGTACTTC	CASSLLAGVQETQYF
TRBV10-3	TRBJ1-2	NA	once	TGTGCCATCAGCGAGGGTGACTATGGCTACACCTTC	CAISEGDYGYTF
TRBV6-4	TRBJ1-2	NA	NA	TGTGCCAGCAGTGAAACACCTGACAACTATGGCTACACCTTC	CASSETPDNYGYTF